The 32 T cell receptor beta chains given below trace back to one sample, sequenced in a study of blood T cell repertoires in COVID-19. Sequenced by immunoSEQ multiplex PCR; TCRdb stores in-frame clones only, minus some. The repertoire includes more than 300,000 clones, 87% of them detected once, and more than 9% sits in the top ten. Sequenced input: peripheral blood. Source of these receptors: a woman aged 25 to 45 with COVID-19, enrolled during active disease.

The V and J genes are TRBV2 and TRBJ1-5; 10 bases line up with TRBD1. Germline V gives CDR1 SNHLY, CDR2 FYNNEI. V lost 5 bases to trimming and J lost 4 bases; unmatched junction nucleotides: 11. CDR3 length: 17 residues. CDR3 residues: CASSRDRGHLLNQPQHF. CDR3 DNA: TGTGCCAGCAGTAGAGACAGGGGGCACCTTCTTAATCAGCCCCAGCATTTT.

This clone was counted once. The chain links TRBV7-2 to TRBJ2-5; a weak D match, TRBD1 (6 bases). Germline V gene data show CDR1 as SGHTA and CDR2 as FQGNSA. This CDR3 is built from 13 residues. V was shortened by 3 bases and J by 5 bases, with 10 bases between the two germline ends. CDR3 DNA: TGTGCCAGCAGCTTCAACAGGGATGAGACCCAGTACTTC. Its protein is CASSFNRDETQYF.

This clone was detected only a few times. The chain's CDR3 is CASSLSGQPQHF. CDR3 DNA sequence: TGTGCCAGCAGTTTATCAGGTCAGCCCCAGCATTTT. The chain is built from TRBV28 and TRBJ1-5; D uncertain. V lost 1 base, J lost 6 bases, and 4 bases lay in between. The CDR3 length is 12 residues. Germline V gene sequence: CDR1 MDHEN, CDR2 SYDVKM.

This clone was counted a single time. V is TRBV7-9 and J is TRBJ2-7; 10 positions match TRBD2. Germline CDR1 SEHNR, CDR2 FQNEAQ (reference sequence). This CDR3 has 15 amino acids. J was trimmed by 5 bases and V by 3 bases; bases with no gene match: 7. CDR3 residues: CASSFTLAGEDEQYF. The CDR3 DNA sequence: TGTGCCAGCAGCTTCACCCTAGCGGGAGAGGACGAGCAGTACTTC.

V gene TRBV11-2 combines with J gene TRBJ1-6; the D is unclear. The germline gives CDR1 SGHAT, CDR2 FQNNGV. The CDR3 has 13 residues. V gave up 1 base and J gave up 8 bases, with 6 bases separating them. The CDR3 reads CASSLVPYSPLHF. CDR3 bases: TGTGCCAGCAGCTTAGTCCCCTATTCACCCCTCCACTTT.

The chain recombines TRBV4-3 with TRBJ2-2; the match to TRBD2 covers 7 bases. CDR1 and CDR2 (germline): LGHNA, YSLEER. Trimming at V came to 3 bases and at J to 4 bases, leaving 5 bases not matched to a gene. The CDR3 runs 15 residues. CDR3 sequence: CASSQGGVGTGELFF. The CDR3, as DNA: TGCGCCAGCAGCCAGGGGGGGGTCGGCACCGGGGAGCTGTTTTTT.

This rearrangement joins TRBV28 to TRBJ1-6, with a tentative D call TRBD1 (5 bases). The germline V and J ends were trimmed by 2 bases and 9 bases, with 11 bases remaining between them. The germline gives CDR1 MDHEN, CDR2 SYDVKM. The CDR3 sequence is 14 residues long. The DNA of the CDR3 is TGTGCCAGCAGTTTAGGGCAGGGAAGTTCACCCCTCCACTTT. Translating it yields CASSLGQGSSPLHF.

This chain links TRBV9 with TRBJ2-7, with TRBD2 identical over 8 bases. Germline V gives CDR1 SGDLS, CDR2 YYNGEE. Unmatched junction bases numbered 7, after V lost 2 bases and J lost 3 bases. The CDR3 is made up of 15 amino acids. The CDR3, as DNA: TGTGCCAGCAGCGTTGATGGTAGCGGGGACTACGAGCAGTACTTC. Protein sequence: CASSVDGSGDYEQYF.

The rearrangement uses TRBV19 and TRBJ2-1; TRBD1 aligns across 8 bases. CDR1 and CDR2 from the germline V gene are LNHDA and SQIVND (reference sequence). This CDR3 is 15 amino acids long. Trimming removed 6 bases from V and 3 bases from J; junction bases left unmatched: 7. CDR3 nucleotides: TGTGCCAGTAGCCGAGAGGGACAGGTCTACAATGAGCAGTTCTTC. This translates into CASSREGQVYNEQFF. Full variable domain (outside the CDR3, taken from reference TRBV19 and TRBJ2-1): DGGITQSPKYLFRKEGQNVTLSCEQNLNHDAMYWYRQDPGQGLRLIYYSQIVNDFQKGDIAEGYSVSREKKESFPLTVTSAQKNPTAFYLCASSREGQVYNEQFFGPGTRLTVL.

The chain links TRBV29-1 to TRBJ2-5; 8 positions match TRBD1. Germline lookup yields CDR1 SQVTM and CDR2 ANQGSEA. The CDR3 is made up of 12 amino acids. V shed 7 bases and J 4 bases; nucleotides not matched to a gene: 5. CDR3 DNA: TGCAGCGGTAGACAGGGGCGAGAGACCCAGTACTTC. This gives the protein CSGRQGRETQYF.

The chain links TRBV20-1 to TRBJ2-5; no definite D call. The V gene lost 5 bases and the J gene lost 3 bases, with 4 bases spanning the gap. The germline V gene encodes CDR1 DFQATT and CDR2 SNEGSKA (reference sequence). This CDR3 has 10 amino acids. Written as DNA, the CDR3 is TGCAGTGCTTTAGAAGAGACCCAGTACTTC. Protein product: CSALEETQYF.

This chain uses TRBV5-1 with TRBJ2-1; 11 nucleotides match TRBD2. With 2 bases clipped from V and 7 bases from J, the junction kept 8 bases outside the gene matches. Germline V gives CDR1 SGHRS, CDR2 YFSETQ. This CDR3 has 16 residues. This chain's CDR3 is CASSLLPTSGMNEQFF. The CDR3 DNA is TGCGCCAGCAGCTTACTACCGACTAGCGGGATGAATGAGCAGTTCTTC.

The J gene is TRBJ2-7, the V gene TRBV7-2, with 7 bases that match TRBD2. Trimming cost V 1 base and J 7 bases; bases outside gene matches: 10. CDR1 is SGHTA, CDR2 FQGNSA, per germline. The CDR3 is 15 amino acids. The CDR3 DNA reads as TGTGCCAGCAGCTTAGTAGGCGGGAGTGGGGGGGAGCAGTACTTC. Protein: CASSLVGGSGGEQYF.

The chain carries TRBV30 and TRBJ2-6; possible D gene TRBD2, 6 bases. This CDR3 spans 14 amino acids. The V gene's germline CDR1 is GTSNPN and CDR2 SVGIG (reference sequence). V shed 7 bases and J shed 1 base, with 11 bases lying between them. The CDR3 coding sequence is TGTGCCTCCTACGGAGGGTCTGGGGCCAACGTCCTGACTTTC. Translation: CASYGGSGANVLTF.

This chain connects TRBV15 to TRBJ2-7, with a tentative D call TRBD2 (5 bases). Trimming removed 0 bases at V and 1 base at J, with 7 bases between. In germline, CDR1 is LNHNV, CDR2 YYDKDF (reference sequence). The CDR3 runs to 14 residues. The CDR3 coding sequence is TGTGCCACCAGCAGAGATGGACTTTCCTACGAGCAGTACTTC. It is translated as CATSRDGLSYEQYF.

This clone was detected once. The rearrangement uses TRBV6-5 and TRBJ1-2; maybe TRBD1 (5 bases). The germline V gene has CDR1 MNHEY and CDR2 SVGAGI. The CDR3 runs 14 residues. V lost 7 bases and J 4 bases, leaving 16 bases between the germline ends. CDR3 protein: CASKPGGVGYGYTF. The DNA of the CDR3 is TGTGCCAGCAAACCGGGGGGGGTGGGCTATGGCTACACCTTC.

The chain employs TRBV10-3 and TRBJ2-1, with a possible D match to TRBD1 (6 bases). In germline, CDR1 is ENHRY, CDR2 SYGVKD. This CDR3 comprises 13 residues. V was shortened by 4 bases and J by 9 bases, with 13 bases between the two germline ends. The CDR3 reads CAISGGTKAEQFF. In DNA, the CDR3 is TGTGCCATCAGTGGGGGGACAAAGGCTGAGCAGTTCTTC.

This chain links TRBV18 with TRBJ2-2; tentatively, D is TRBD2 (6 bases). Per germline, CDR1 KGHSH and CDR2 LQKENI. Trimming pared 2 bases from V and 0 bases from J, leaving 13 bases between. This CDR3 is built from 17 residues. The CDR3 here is CASSPSGGGANTGELFF. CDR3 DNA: TGTGCCAGCTCACCATCGGGCGGAGGGGCGAACACCGGGGAGCTGTTTTTT.

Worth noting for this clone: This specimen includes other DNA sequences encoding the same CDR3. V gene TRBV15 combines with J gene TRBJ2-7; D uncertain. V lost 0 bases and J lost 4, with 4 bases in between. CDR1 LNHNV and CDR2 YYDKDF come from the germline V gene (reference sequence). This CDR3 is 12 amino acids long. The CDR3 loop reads CATSRDRYEQYF. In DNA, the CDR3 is TGTGCCACCAGCAGAGATCGTTACGAGCAGTACTTC.

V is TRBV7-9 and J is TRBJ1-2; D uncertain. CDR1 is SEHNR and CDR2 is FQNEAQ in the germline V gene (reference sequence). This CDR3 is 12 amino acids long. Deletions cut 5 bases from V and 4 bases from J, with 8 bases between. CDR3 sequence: CASSPRAYGYTF. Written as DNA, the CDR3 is TGTGCCAGCAGCCCTCGCGCCTATGGCTACACCTTC.

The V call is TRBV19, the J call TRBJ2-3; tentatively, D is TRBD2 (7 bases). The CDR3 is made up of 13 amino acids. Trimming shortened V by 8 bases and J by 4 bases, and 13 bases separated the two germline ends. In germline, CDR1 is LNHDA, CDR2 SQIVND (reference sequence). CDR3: CASGRGGADTQYF. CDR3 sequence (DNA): TGTGCCAGTGGAAGGGGGGGCGCAGATACGCAGTATTTT.

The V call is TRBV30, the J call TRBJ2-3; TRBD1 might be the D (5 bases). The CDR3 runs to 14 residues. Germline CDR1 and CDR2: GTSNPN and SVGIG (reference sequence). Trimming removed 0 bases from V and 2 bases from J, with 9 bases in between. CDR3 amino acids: CAWSVSGYTDTQYF. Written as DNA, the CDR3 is TGTGCCTGGAGTGTATCAGGGTACACAGATACGCAGTATTTT.

The CDR3 coding sequence is TGTGCCAGCAGCTCTTCCCGGGGGTTCGGGGCCAACGTCCTGACTTTC. Its protein product is CASSSSRGFGANVLTF. The chain uses TRBV7-9 and TRBJ2-6; perhaps TRBD2 as D (6 bases). V dropped 4 bases and J dropped 4 bases, with 14 bases sitting between them. CDR3 size: 16 residues. CDR1 SEHNR and CDR2 FQNEAQ come from the germline V gene (reference sequence).

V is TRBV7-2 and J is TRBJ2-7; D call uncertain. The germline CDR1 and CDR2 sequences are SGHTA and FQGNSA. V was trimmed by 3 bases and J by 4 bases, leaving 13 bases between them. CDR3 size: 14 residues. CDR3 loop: CASSFSVLQYEQYF. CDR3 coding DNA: TGTGCCAGCAGCTTCTCAGTCCTTCAATACGAGCAGTACTTC.

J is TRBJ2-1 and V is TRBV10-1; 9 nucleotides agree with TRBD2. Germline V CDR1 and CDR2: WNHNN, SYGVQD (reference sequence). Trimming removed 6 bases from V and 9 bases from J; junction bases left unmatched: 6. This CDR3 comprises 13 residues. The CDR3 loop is CASSAGGIGEQFF. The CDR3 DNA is TGCGCCAGCAGCGCGGGGGGGATAGGTGAGCAGTTCTTC.

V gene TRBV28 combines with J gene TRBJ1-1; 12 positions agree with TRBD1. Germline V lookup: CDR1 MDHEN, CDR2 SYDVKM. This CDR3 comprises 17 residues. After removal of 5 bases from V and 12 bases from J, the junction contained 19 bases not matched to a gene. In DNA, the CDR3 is TGTGCCAGCAGTGCGCCGCTGGGACAGGGGGCCGGGGGCGAAACTTTCTTT. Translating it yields CASSAPLGQGAGGETFF.

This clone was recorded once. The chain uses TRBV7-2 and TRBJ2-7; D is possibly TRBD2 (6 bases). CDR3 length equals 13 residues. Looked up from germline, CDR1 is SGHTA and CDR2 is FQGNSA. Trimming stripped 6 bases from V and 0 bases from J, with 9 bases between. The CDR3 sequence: CASSRTNSYEQYF. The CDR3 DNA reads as TGTGCCAGCAGTCGGACTAACTCCTACGAGCAGTACTTC. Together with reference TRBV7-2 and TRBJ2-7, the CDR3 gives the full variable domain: GAGVSQSPSNKVTEKGKDVELRCDPISGHTALYWYRQSLGQGLEFLIYFQGNSAPDKSGLPSDRFSAERTGGSVSTLTIQRTQQEDSAVYLCASSRTNSYEQYFGPGTRLTVT.

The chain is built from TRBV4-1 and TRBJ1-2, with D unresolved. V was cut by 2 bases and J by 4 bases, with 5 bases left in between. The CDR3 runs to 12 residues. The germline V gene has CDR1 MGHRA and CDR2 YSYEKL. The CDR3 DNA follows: TGCGCCAGCAGCCAAACATTCTATGGCTACACCTTC. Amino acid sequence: CASSQTFYGYTF.

CDR3: CASSFIRGGLLNTGELFF. Written as DNA, the CDR3 is TGTGCCAGCAGTTTCATTAGGGGGGGGCTTTTGAACACCGGGGAGCTGTTTTTT. V usage is TRBV27 and J usage is TRBJ2-2; D is perhaps TRBD2 (7 bases). This CDR3 region has 18 residues. Germline lookup yields CDR1 MNHEY and CDR2 SMNVEV (reference sequence). V was shortened by 3 bases and J by 1 base, with 18 bases between the two germline ends.

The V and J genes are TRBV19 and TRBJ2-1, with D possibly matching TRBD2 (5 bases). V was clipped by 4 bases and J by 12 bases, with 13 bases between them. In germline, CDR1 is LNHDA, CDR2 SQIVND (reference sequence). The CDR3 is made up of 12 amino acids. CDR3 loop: CASSTGRRVQFF. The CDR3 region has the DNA TGTGCCAGTAGTACGGGCCGGCGGGTGCAGTTCTTC.

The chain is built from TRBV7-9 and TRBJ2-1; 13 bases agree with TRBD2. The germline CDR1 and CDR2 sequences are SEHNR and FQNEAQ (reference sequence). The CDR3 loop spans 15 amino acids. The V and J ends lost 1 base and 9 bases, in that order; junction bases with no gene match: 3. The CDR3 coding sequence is TGTGCCAGCAGCTTAGGGACTAGCGGGAGTGGTGAGCAGTTCTTC. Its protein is CASSLGTSGSGEQFF.

This CDR3 reads CATRGGANTGELFF. CDR3 sequence (DNA): TGTGCCACCCGAGGGGGGGCGAACACCGGGGAGCTGTTTTTT. V gene TRBV24-1 combines with J gene TRBJ2-2, with a possible D match to TRBD2 (7 bases). Trimming pared 9 bases from V and 0 bases from J, leaving 10 bases between. Per the germline V gene, CDR1 is KGHDR and CDR2 is SFDVKD. The CDR3 has 14 amino acids.